The entry below describes one TCR beta chain. Antigen unknown. Every patient relapsed after autologous stem cell transplantation, and brentuximab vedotin exposure varied. V lost 5 bases and J lost 4; bases outside the gene matches: 7. The V gene's germline CDR1 is SGHRS and CDR2 YFSETQ. The CDR3 runs to 16 residues. Profiling relied on immunoSEQ multiplex PCR, and the TCRdb table lists in-frame clones only, not all of them. The table has more than 25,000 clones, approximately 80% seen once. These data come from a study of PD-1 blockade in classical Hodgkin lymphoma. Study-wide findings and caveats: Patients starting nivolumab under 1 year after ASCT were excluded.

The source was peripheral blood mononuclear cells (PBMCs), collected before the second cycle of nivolumab. The V call is TRBV5-1, the J call TRBJ2-3, with 13 positions matching TRBD2. The sequence was obtained from a human donor with classical Hodgkin lymphoma. The CDR3 here is CASSTGLAGISDTQYF. The CDR3 region has the DNA TGCGCCAGCAGTACGGGACTAGCGGGGATCTCAGATACGCAGTATTTT.